The text below deals with one T cell receptor beta chain. The antigen it recognizes is unknown. No clone much larger than this one lies a single base away; base qualities are absent. This sample was included in a study of regulatory T cells in long-lasting Graves disease (dated by TCRdb to about 2021). Broadly, across the study: Persistent Graves' disease was defined as persistently positive TSH receptor autoantibodies together with antithyroid drug treatment for over 5 years. Patients with persistent Graves' disease were compared with patients with newly diagnosed Graves' disease using TCR sequencing and RNA sequencing of peripheral blood. On average, persistent Graves' disease patients in the clinical cohort had been on antithyroid drugs for about 9.7 years. TCR sequencing covered around 13 persistent and roughly 20 newly diagnosed Graves' disease patients, around 35 samples in total. The study was registered as a clinical trial and conducted in China. Results and caveats for the whole study, not just this receptor: The authors acknowledged the small sample size as a limitation that may reduce accuracy. Persistent Graves' disease patients showed lower TCR Shannon entropy and fewer highly expanded clones than newly diagnosed patients, suggesting clonal expansion. The study examined only peripheral blood because the primary lesion, thyroid tissue, could not be accessed. Only the TCR beta chain was sequenced and analyzed. More public clonotypes were shared among persistent patients (under 3,000) than among newly diagnosed patients (just under 1,000).

Receptors were amplified or captured by multiplex PCR. Sequencing was performed on an Illumina HiSeq 4000. CDR3 regions were amplified by Arm-PCR with iRepertoire HTBI primers to construct TCR beta libraries. PCR products were gel purified before sequencing. For the original study's pipeline: Gene usage analysis of CDR3 amino acid clonotypes relied on the 55 to 80 TRBV and around 13 TRBJ segments identified across samples. COPE and FqMerger were used to merge the filtered high-quality paired reads into contigs. BLAST was used to align contigs to IMGT TRBV, TRBD and TRBJ reference genes, with CDR3 defined following IMGT. Highly expanded clones were defined as clonotypes with a frequency above 0.1%. Shannon entropy served as the measure of repertoire diversity, while the Gini coefficient captured V-J evenness. Clonotypes shared by more than one individual were considered public. Using fastp at Q25 and MiXCR, TCRdb reprocessed the public reads and kept productive beta chains. A single entry per CDR3 protein holds the most common genes and DNA from its merged rows. The V and J calls here are based on TCRdb, not the publication. The sample table contains about 430,000 distinct CDR3 sequences; only one count was recorded for about 21% of them. The top ten clonotypes cover over 11% of the sample.

The intended sense of this specimen's time point label: persistent/refractory GD, antithyroid drugs over 5 years with positive TRAb. RNA was extracted from PBMCs in TRIzol for both TCR sequencing and RNA sequencing. The diagnosis of Graves' disease followed American Thyroid Association guidelines. Patients for the study were recruited at an endocrinology department in Xi'an, China. Each patient gave around 9.2 milliliters of peripheral blood, collected in an EDTA anticoagulant tube. Ficoll Paque Plus density gradient separation was used to isolate PBMCs, and no further T cell sorting was done. An Agilent 2100 Bioanalyzer and agarose gel were used to check RNA quality, and a NanoDrop 2000 was used to measure RNA concentration. The sequence was collected from a female donor with Graves disease. Material: peripheral blood mononuclear cells (PBMCs), obtained when the disease was refractory, from a patient treated with antithyroid drugs.

The CDR3 protein sequence reads: CASSLSQGAPANTGELFF. The nucleotide sequence reads TGTGCCAGCAGTTTATCGCAGGGGGCCCCCGCGAACACCGGGGAGCTGTTTTTT. The chain links TRBV27 with TRBJ2-2, with 8 bases aligning to TRBD1. The CDR3 holds 18 amino acids from the cysteine to the phenylalanine. Only CDR3 DNA remains: 54 bases, in frame from the first base. Based on the germline V gene (reference sequence), the CDR1 and CDR2 sequences are MNHEY and SMNVEV. Trimming removed 0 bases from V and 0 bases from J; the gene matches leave 6 bases unexplained.